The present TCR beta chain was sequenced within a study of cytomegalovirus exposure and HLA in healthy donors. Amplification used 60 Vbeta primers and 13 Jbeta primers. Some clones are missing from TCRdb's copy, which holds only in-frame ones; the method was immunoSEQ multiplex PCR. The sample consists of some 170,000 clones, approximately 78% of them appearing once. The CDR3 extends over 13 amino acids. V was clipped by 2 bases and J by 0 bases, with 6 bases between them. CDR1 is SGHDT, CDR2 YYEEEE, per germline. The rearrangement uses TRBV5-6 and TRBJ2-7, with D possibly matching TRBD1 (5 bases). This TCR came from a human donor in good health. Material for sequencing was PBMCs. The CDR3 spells CASSFDSSYEQYF. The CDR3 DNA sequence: TGTGCCAGCAGCTTCGACAGCTCCTACGAGCAGTACTTC.